The source of this T cell receptor (beta chain) is a study of identical twins. Findings and caveats of the study: With beta out-of-frame sequences, excess sharing by twins was weaker.

This CDR3 region has 18 residues. MiXCR was run by TCRdb on the 5' RACE reads, yielding one entry per CDR3 protein. Seen here are about 700,000 distinct CDR3 sequences, 5.5% to 6.5% observed once, and the top ten hold roughly 1.6%. This clonotype was counted at least ten times. Its antigen remains unidentified. This receptor was taken from a man aged 18 to 29 in good health. The genes are TRBV21-1 and TRBJ2-1; the D call TRBD2 from the table was never checked on the DNA. TRBV21-1 is a pseudogene segment. Input material: naive T cells sorted from blood. The CDR3 coding sequence is TGTGCCAGCAGCAAGCCGGGACTAGCGGGAGGGCGGTACAATGAGCAGTTCTTC. It encodes CASSKPGLAGGRYNEQFF.